Reported below is one T cell receptor beta chain. The sort gate was single viable CD3+CD4+CD8-CD45RO+ cells for memory CD4+ T cells. These data are taken from a study of memory CD4+ T cells and cytomegalovirus serostatus. Method: immunoSEQ multiplex PCR; TCRdb's copy keeps in-frame clones and lacks some. This repertoire shows about 27,000 clones, 76% found once; its top ten account for approximately 1%. The CDR3 has 12 residues. Between the trimmed V and J ends, which lost 1 base and 8 bases, there was a span of 6 bases. Germline V gives CDR1 SGHRS, CDR2 YFSETQ. Sequenced material: memory CD4+ T cells from blood. The clonotype comes from an adult in good health and CMV-seronegative. The chain employs TRBV5-1 and TRBJ1-4; no firm D call. The chain's CDR3 is CASSLQGEKLFF. CDR3 in DNA: TGCGCCAGCAGCTTGCAAGGGGAAAAACTGTTTTTT.